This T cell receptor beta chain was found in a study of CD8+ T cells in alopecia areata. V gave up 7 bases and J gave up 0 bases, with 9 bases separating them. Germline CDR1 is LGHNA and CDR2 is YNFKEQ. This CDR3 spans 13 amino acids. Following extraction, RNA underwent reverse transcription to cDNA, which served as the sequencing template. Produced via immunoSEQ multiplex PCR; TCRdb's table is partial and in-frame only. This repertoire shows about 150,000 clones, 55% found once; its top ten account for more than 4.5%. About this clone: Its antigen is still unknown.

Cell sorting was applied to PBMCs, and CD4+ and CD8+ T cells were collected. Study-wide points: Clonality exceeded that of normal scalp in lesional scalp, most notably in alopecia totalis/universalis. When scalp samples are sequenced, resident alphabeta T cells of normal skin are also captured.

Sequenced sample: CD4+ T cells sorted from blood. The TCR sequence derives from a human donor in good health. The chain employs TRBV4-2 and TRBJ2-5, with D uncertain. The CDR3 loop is CASKKQYQETQYF. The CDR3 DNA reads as TGTGCCAGCAAGAAACAGTACCAAGAGACCCAGTACTTC.